This T cell receptor (beta chain) was identified in a study of cytomegalovirus exposure and HLA in healthy donors. The PCR was carried out with 60 Vbeta primers and 13 Jbeta primers. Assay used: immunoSEQ multiplex PCR; TCRdb lists only in-frame clones, some missing. Of more than 95,000 clones listed, under 85% are singletons. This CDR3 region has 13 residues. V dropped 1 base and J dropped 10; count of bases not matched to a gene: 4. CDR1 KGHSH and CDR2 LQKENI come from the germline V gene. Overall study results and limits: Sequencing likely generated an artifact that appeared as a cluster of highly shared sequence variants.

A note on this clone: Its matching antigen is unknown.

The sample taken for sequencing was PBMCs. The source of this sequence is a young man in good health and CMV-seronegative. The chain uses TRBV18 and TRBJ2-1; TRBD1 matches at 7 bases. CDR3 DNA sequence: TGTGCCAGCTCACCACGAGGGGGCTTCGAGCAGTTCTTC. Translating it yields CASSPRGGFEQFF.